These 27 T cell receptor beta chains were sequenced from one sample in a study of beta chain features in type 1 diabetes. Isolated RNA was reverse transcribed in full, so expressed TCRB transcripts were sequenced. Clones were sequenced by immunoSEQ multiplex PCR, and TCRdb holds only the in-frame ones, with some missing. The sample has some 130,000 clones, 9% seen once. Antigen specificity for these receptors is unknown. The study, taken as a whole, reports: Patients with Type 1 diabetes showed moderately but significantly shorter TCRB CDR3s in all four CD4+ subsets.

The sample was central memory CD4+ T cells from blood. All receptors derive from a man younger than 45 with type 1 diabetes.

This clone came up a few times. This chain joins TRBV10-3 and TRBJ2-3; 10 nucleotides align to TRBD2. Germline-derived CDR1 and CDR2 are ENHRY and SYGVKD. The CDR3 has 16 amino acids. Trimming at V came to 3 bases and at J to 0 bases, leaving 3 bases not matched to a gene. CDR3 DNA sequence: TGTGCCATCAGTGAACGTAGCGGGGGGAGCACAGATACGCAGTATTTT. It encodes CAISERSGGSTDTQYF.

This clone showed up just a few times. The chain employs TRBV27 and TRBJ2-3, with 12 bases that match TRBD2. Germline V gene sequence: CDR1 MNHEY, CDR2 SMNVEV (reference sequence). V lost 6 bases and J lost 3; bases outside the gene matches: 4. CDR3 length: 15 amino acids. CDR3 loop: CASRRLAGETDTQYF. CDR3 nucleotide sequence: TGTGCCAGCAGAAGACTAGCGGGGGAGACAGATACGCAGTATTTT.

The chain uses TRBV11-2 and TRBJ2-3; a possible D gene is TRBD1 (6 bases). CDR1 is SGHAT and CDR2 is FQNNGV in the germline V gene. The length of the CDR3 is 14 residues. The V end was cut by 2 bases, the J end by 2 bases, with 8 bases between. CDR3 bases: TGTGCCAGCAGCTTAACAGGGTACACAGATACGCAGTATTTT. This gives the protein CASSLTGYTDTQYF.

The chain carries TRBV7-9 and TRBJ1-1; a weak D match, TRBD1 (5 bases). Trimming took 1 base from V and 5 from J, leaving 8 bases between them. Germline V gives CDR1 SEHNR, CDR2 FQNEAQ (reference sequence). The CDR3 extends over 13 amino acids. CDR3 loop: CASSLEQGTEAFF. As DNA, the CDR3 is TGTGCCAGCAGCTTAGAGCAGGGAACTGAAGCTTTCTTT.

This clone was observed a handful of times. The chain has TRBV15 and TRBJ1-4; 7 bases line up with TRBD1. V lost 4 bases, J lost 7 bases, and 12 bases stayed unmatched. The CDR3 runs 16 residues. Germline CDR1 reads LNHNV; CDR2 reads YYDKDF (reference sequence). The CDR3, as DNA: TGTGCCACCAGCACTCCATTCAGGGGGGCGGGTGAAAAACTGTTTTTT. As protein: CATSTPFRGAGEKLFF.

The V call is TRBV2, the J call TRBJ2-5; TRBD1 matches at 11 bases. In germline, CDR1 is SNHLY, CDR2 FYNNEI. Unmatched junction bases numbered 3, after V lost 5 bases and J lost 1 base. The CDR3 spans 15 residues. The CDR3 DNA sequence: TGTGCCAGCAGTCCCGGGACAGGGGGCCAAGAGACCCAGTACTTC. It codes for CASSPGTGGQETQYF.

The CDR3 reads CASSSSGGTYEQYF. CDR3 in DNA: TGTGCCAGCAGCTCCAGCGGAGGGACCTACGAGCAGTACTTC. V usage is TRBV7-2 and J usage is TRBJ2-7, with D tentatively TRBD2 (6 bases). CDR3 length: 14 residues. The V and J ends lost 4 bases and 2 bases respectively, with 12 bases between them. Germline CDR1 SGHTA, CDR2 FQGNSA.

The chain employs TRBV5-4 and TRBJ2-3; 9 bases line up with TRBD1. Germline V gene lookup returns CDR1 SGHNT and CDR2 YYREEE (reference sequence). The CDR3 extends over 15 amino acids. The V and J ends lost 4 bases and 7 bases, in that order; junction bases with no gene match: 10. The CDR3 sequence: CASSIGRQGGNTQYF. In nucleotides, the CDR3 is TGTGCCAGCAGCATAGGAAGACAGGGGGGAAATACGCAGTATTTT.

The chain recombines TRBV9 with TRBJ2-3, with 7 bases fitting TRBD2. The CDR3 extends over 14 amino acids. The germline CDR1 and CDR2 sequences are SGDLS and YYNGEE. Trimming removed 0 bases from V and 6 bases from J; junction bases left unmatched: 4. CDR3 in DNA: TGTGCCAGCAGCGTAGTGAGCGGGGCTGATACGCAGTATTTT. This gives the protein CASSVVSGADTQYF.

This clone appeared a few times. V is TRBV5-4 and J is TRBJ2-2, with D tentatively TRBD2 (7 bases). From germline, CDR1 is SGHNT and CDR2 YYREEE (reference sequence). The CDR3 contains 17 residues. Trimming left V 3 bases short and J 0 bases short, with 15 bases between. The CDR3 region is CASSSGGRGANTGELFF. In DNA form, the CDR3 reads TGTGCCAGCAGCTCGGGAGGAAGGGGGGCGAACACCGGGGAGCTGTTTTTT.

V gene TRBV20-1 combines with J gene TRBJ2-5, with a weak D call TRBD2 (6 bases). Deletions cut 0 bases from V and 8 bases from J, with 7 bases between. CDR3 length equals 11 residues. From germline, CDR1 is DFQATT and CDR2 SNEGSKA (reference sequence). The CDR3 bases are TGCAGTGCTAGAGATGGACTAACCCAGTACTTC. Translated, it gives CSARDGLTQYF.

The gene calls are TRBV28 and TRBJ1-2; D is uncertain. The CDR3 totals 14 residues. The germline V and J ends were trimmed by 1 base and 3 bases, with 9 bases remaining between them. Germline assignment: CDR1 MDHEN and CDR2 SYDVKM. This CDR3 reads CASSLLESDYGYTF. The CDR3 DNA reads as TGTGCCAGCAGTTTATTGGAGTCCGACTATGGCTACACCTTC.

The J gene is TRBJ2-2, the V gene TRBV27; 7 nucleotides align to TRBD2. J was trimmed by 5 bases and V by 5 bases; bases with no gene match: 2. Germline V lookup: CDR1 MNHEY, CDR2 SMNVEV (reference sequence). The CDR3 extends over 13 amino acids. CDR3 sequence reads: CASSLGRTGELFF. CDR3 sequence (DNA): TGTGCCAGCAGTCTCGGGAGGACCGGGGAGCTGTTTTTT.

For this clone: A junction end diverges from the germline sequence, so it may reflect a read error. This chain joins TRBV7-9 and TRBJ1-2; weak D call: TRBD1 (6 bases). Germline CDR1 and CDR2: SEHNR and FQNEAQ (reference sequence). The CDR3 is 12 residues long. CDR3 protein: CASSPQGLRFFF. CDR3 sequence (DNA): TGTGCCAGCAGCCCCCAGGGGCTCCGGTTCTTCTTC.

In its sample, this clone was seen a few times. V usage is TRBV29-1 and J usage is TRBJ2-1; 10 positions match TRBD2. CDR3 length: 14 amino acids. The V and J ends lost 7 bases and 7 bases, in that order; junction bases with no gene match: 10. Per the germline V gene, CDR1 is SQVTM and CDR2 is ANQGSEA. The CDR3 sequence: CSAGLAGAGNEQFF. As DNA, the CDR3 is TGCAGCGCTGGTCTAGCGGGGGCCGGTAATGAGCAGTTCTTC.

This chain joins TRBV5-4 and TRBJ1-1; D ambiguous. The CDR3 covers 14 residues. Germline V gene lookup returns CDR1 SGHNT and CDR2 YYREEE (reference sequence). V was cut by 4 bases and J by 4 bases, with 14 bases left in between. The DNA of the CDR3 is TGTGCCAGCAGCCCAGGATCGGCGGGCACTGAAGCTTTCTTT. This gives the protein CASSPGSAGTEAFF.

This clone was seen a handful of times. The V and J genes are TRBV6-5 and TRBJ2-1, with 9 nucleotides matching TRBD1. CDR1 is MNHEY and CDR2 is SVGAGI in the germline V gene. The CDR3 spans 13 residues. Unmatched junction bases numbered 6, after V lost 7 bases and J lost 8 bases. CDR3 nucleotides: TGTGCCAGCATCGGGACAGGGTTGGATGAGCAGTTCTTC. Translation gives CASIGTGLDEQFF.

This chain links TRBV4-3 with TRBJ2-3; the D gene is possibly TRBD1 (6 bases). Trimming took 3 bases from V and 7 from J, leaving 17 bases between them. The CDR3 spans 15 residues. The germline V gene has CDR1 LGHNA and CDR2 YSLEER. The CDR3 loop reads CASSQTLTGVYTQYF. The CDR3 nucleotides read TGCGCCAGCAGCCAGACTTTGACAGGCGTATATACGCAGTATTTT.

This clone was seen only a few times. The gene calls are TRBV10-3 and TRBJ2-2; D remains unclear. Trimming pared 6 bases from V and 2 bases from J, leaving 7 bases between. The CDR3 totals 13 residues. CDR1 ENHRY and CDR2 SYGVKD come from the germline V gene. CDR3 DNA sequence: TGTGCCATCAGGCAGGCCAACACCGGGGAGCTGTTTTTT. Its protein is CAIRQANTGELFF.

This clone appeared a few times. This chain connects TRBV7-2 to TRBJ1-2, with D perhaps matching TRBD1 (6 bases). Germline V lookup: CDR1 SGHTA, CDR2 FQGNSA. V lost 5 bases and J lost 8, with 18 bases in between. CDR3 length: 14 residues. The CDR3 is CASSPSQGTGGYTF. The CDR3 coding sequence is TGTGCCAGCAGCCCGTCACAGGGTACGGGGGGCTACACCTTC.

This clone was counted only a few times. The genes are TRBV18 and TRBJ2-7; 10 bases fit TRBD1. Germline assignment: CDR1 KGHSH and CDR2 LQKENI. The V and J ends lost 1 base and 3 bases, in that order; junction bases with no gene match: 3. This CDR3 is built from 15 residues. The CDR3 DNA reads as TGTGCCAGCTCACCACTGACAGGGGGCGGCTACGAGCAGTACTTC. Translation gives CASSPLTGGGYEQYF.

This clone was recorded a few times. This rearrangement joins TRBV5-1 to TRBJ2-2; TRBD1 matches at 9 bases. The CDR3 contains 14 residues. Germline CDR1 reads SGHRS; CDR2 reads YFSETQ. The junction had 4 bases not matched to a gene; V was cut back by 4 bases and J by 6 bases. CDR3 sequence: CASSGQGIAGELFF. In DNA, the CDR3 is TGCGCCAGCAGCGGACAGGGGATAGCCGGGGAGCTGTTTTTT.

This clone turned up a few times. The J gene is TRBJ2-1, the V gene TRBV2; D unresolved. This CDR3 is 13 amino acids long. The V end was cut by 0 bases, the J end by 4 bases, with 4 bases between. Germline V gene lookup returns CDR1 SNHLY and CDR2 FYNNEI. CDR3 loop: CASSEAQYNEQFF. The CDR3 DNA sequence: TGTGCCAGCAGTGAAGCGCAGTACAATGAGCAGTTCTTC. Combining the CDR3 with reference TRBV2 and TRBJ2-1 gives the whole variable domain EPEVTQTPSHQVTQMGQEVILRCVPISNHLYFYWYRQILGQKVEFLVSFYNNEISEKSEIFDDQFSVERPDGSNFTLKIRSTKLEDSAMYFCASSEAQYNEQFFGPGTRLTVL.

This clone was seen a handful of times. Other DNA variants within this sample encode the same CDR3. The chain uses TRBV28 and TRBJ1-5, with D perhaps TRBD1 (5 bases). The CDR3 is made up of 13 amino acids. The V gene's germline CDR1 is MDHEN and CDR2 SYDVKM. Trimming removed 1 base at V and 7 bases at J, with 8 bases between. CDR3 in amino acids: CASSLSQGQPQHF. The CDR3 nucleotides read TGTGCCAGCAGTTTATCTCAGGGCCAGCCCCAGCATTTT.

This clone was seen repeatedly, ten times or more. V is TRBV14 and J is TRBJ2-7; D not resolved. Germline V CDR1 and CDR2: SGHDN, FVKESK. The CDR3 is 13 residues long. Trimming shortened V by 0 bases and J by 8 bases, and 11 bases separated the two germline ends. CDR3 amino acids: CASSQDVSLKQYF. CDR3 bases: TGTGCCAGCAGCCAAGATGTCAGTTTAAAGCAGTACTTC.

J is TRBJ1-1 and V is TRBV5-4, with 7 bases aligning to TRBD1. The CDR3 has 16 amino acids. Germline trimming cut 0 bases from V and 3 bases from J; bases unmatched to any gene: 8. The germline V gene has CDR1 SGHNT and CDR2 YYREEE (reference sequence). CDR3: CASSLGPGQGDTEAFF. The CDR3 DNA sequence: TGTGCCAGCAGCTTGGGCCCCGGGCAGGGGGACACTGAAGCTTTCTTT. Variable domain in full (rest from reference TRBV5-4 and TRBJ1-1): ETGVTQSPTHLIKTRGQQVTLRCSSQSGHNTVSWYQQALGQGPQFIFQYYREEENGRGNFPPRFSGLQFPNYSSELNVNALELDDSALYLCASSLGPGQGDTEAFFGQGTRLTVV.

This chain connects TRBV28 to TRBJ2-7, with a tentative D call TRBD1 (7 bases). The CDR3 length is 13 residues. Germline V gene sequence: CDR1 MDHEN, CDR2 SYDVKM. V lost 4 bases, J lost 7 bases, and 14 bases lay in between. CDR3 sequence: CASSSGDRGEQYF. For the CDR3, the DNA is TGTGCCAGCAGTTCGGGGGACAGAGGGGAGCAGTACTTC.